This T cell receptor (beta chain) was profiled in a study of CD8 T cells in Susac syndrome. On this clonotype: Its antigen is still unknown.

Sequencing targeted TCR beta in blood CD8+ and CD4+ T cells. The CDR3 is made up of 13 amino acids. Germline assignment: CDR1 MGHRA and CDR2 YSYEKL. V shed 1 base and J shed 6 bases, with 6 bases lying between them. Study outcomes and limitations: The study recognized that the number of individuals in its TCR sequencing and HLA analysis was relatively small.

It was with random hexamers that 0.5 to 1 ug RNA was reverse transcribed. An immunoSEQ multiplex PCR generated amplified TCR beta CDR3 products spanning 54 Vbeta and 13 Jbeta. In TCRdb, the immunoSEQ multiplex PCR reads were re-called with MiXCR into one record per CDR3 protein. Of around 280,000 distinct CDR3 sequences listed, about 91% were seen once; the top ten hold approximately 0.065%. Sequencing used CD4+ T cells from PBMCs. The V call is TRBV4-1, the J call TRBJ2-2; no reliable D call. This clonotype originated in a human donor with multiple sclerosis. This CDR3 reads CASSQVVPGELFF. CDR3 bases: TGCGCCAGCAGCCAAGTAGTGCCCGGGGAGCTGTTTTTT.